One sample yielded the 27 T cell receptor beta chains listed below, sequenced in a study of CXCR3-negative and CXCR3-positive naive CD8 T cells. It was by 5' RACE with UMI labels that the TRB cDNA libraries were prepared. TCRdb reanalyzed the 5' RACE reads, giving one entry per CDR3 protein sequence and no DNA. This sample's table has approximately 96,000 distinct CDR3 sequences. Notes on the study in general: TRB CDR3 hydrophobicity was greater in CXCR3-positive naive cells than in CXCR3-negative naive cells.

These TCRs' antigens remain unknown. Sequenced input: naive CXCR3+ CD8+ T cells from blood. As to subset: CD45RO-CCR7+CD27+CD95- naive CD8+ T cells expressing CXCR3 (TNR3+). These receptors were taken from a human donor in good health. Some clones in this sample may be carry-over from other donors' samples.

The V call is TRBV9, the J call TRBJ1-3. This CDR3 comprises 12 residues. Germline V CDR1 and CDR2: SGDLS, YYNGEE. CDR3 loop: CASSGHTNTIYF.

The chain has TRBV15 and TRBJ2-1; the D call from TCRdb, TRBD1, cannot be confirmed without DNA. This CDR3 is built from 15 residues. Germline V lookup: CDR1 LNHNV, CDR2 YYDKDF (reference sequence). The CDR3 sequence is CATSRVFGEGHEQFF.

The rearrangement uses TRBV6-4 and TRBJ2-3. CDR3 length: 15 amino acids. Germline V gene lookup returns CDR1 MRHNA and CDR2 SNTAGT. This CDR3 is CASSDSGASTDTQYF.

This chain links TRBV12-3 or TRBV12-4 with TRBJ2-5. The CDR3 totals 11 residues. The CDR3 reads CASSFEETQYF.

The chain carries TRBV7-9 and TRBJ2-3; lacking DNA, the TRBD2 call made by TCRdb goes unchecked. Germline V gene data show CDR1 as SEHNR and CDR2 as FQNEAQ (reference sequence). This CDR3 region has 17 residues. Here the CDR3 reads CATAALYGGPFTDTQYF. The complete variable domain, with remaining parts taken from reference TRBV7-9 and TRBJ2-3, reads DTGVSQNPRHKITKRGQNVTFRCDPISEHNRLYWYRQTLGQGPEFLTYFQNEAQLEKSRLLSDRFSAERPKGSFSTLEIQRTEQGDSAMYLCATAALYGGPFTDTQYFGPGTRLTVL.

The J gene is TRBJ2-5, the V gene TRBV28; TCRdb names TRBD1, which stays unverified in the absence of DNA. The CDR3 contains 14 residues. The germline CDR1 and CDR2 sequences are MDHEN and SYDVKM. The CDR3 region is CASSFNRGWKTQYF.

The V and J genes are TRBV27 and TRBJ1-6; TCRdb lists TRBD1, though no DNA is available to test this call. CDR3 length: 15 residues. From germline, CDR1 is MNHEY and CDR2 SMNVEV (reference sequence). The CDR3 spells CASSKTGAYNSPLHF.

This rearrangement joins TRBV5-1 to TRBJ2-1. The CDR3 contains 15 residues. CDR1 and CDR2 from the germline V gene are SGHRS and YFSETQ. The CDR3 here is CASSLEGSSYNEQFF. Supplemented by reference TRBV5-1 and TRBJ2-1, the full variable domain reads KAGVTQTPRYLIKTRGQQVTLSCSPISGHRSVSWYQQTPGQGLQFLFEYFSETQRNKGNFPGRFSGRQFSNSRSEMNVSTLELGDSALYLCASSLEGSSYNEQFFGPGTRLTVL.

V and J are TRBV6-2 or TRBV6-3 and TRBJ2-1. The CDR3 contains 11 residues. Germline lookup yields CDR1 MNHEY and CDR2 SVGEGT. The CDR3: CASSYEDYQFF.

The chain uses TRBV27 and TRBJ2-5; the D call from TCRdb, TRBD1, cannot be confirmed without DNA. Germline V CDR1 and CDR2: MNHEY, SMNVEV (reference sequence). This CDR3 is built from 12 residues. The CDR3 loop reads CASRGAGETQYF.

The rearrangement uses TRBV29-1 and TRBJ2-7; without DNA, the TCRdb call of TRBD1 cannot be checked. Looked up from germline, CDR1 is SQVTM and CDR2 is ANQGSEA. The CDR3 contains 13 residues. CDR3 region: CSVLDRVAYEQYF.

CDR3 amino acids: CSARALGTDTQYF. The chain combines TRBV20-1 with TRBJ2-3. The CDR3 has 13 amino acids. The germline gives CDR1 DFQATT, CDR2 SNEGSKA (reference sequence).

This sequence joins TRBV1 and TRBJ2-4. TRBV1 is assigned pseudogene status. This CDR3 has 14 amino acids. The CDR3 loop is CTSGTGLARNIQYF.

The chain links TRBV7-8 to TRBJ2-2; TCRdb gives TRBD1 as the D gene, but with no DNA this cannot be confirmed. The CDR3 runs to 15 residues. The germline V gene has CDR1 SGHVS and CDR2 FQNEAQ. CDR3 residues: CASSLGASNTGELFF.

The rearrangement uses TRBV5-1 and TRBJ2-5; there is no DNA to check the TCRdb D call of TRBD1. The CDR3 runs 16 residues. The germline gives CDR1 SGHRS, CDR2 YFSETQ. The CDR3 loop reads CASSSRRRGQQETQYF.

The CDR3 here is CASSAGGLYNEQFF. V is TRBV12-3 or TRBV12-4 and J is TRBJ2-1; checking the TCRdb D call of TRBD2 is not possible without DNA. The CDR3 contains 14 residues.

The chain links TRBV20-1 to TRBJ2-7; lacking DNA, the TRBD1 call made by TCRdb goes unchecked. The CDR3 runs 15 residues. Germline V gene sequence: CDR1 DFQATT, CDR2 SNEGSKA (reference sequence). The chain's CDR3 is CSAFQEETESYEQYF.

The V call is TRBV7-9, the J call TRBJ1-4. This CDR3 has 18 amino acids. Germline CDR1 is SEHNR and CDR2 is FQNEAQ (reference sequence). CDR3: CASSAGLAGSLANEKLFF.

V and J are TRBV24-1 and TRBJ2-5; TCRdb reports TRBD1, a call that lacks DNA to check it against. The CDR3 is made up of 13 amino acids. Germline V lookup: CDR1 KGHDR, CDR2 SFDVKD. The CDR3 loop reads CATSDRTQETQYF.

The J gene is TRBJ2-1, the V gene TRBV4-3; the TRBD1 assignment by TCRdb is unverifiable without DNA. Germline CDR1 is LGHNA and CDR2 is YSLEER. This CDR3 comprises 15 residues. CDR3 loop: CASSQRRGTYNEQFF.

V and J are TRBV12-3 or TRBV12-4 and TRBJ2-3. The CDR3 runs to 12 residues. CDR3 protein: CASTLVGDTQYF.

This sequence joins TRBV15 and TRBJ2-3; TCRdb selects TRBD1, and the lack of DNA leaves this call unchecked. This CDR3 has 17 residues. Germline CDR1 reads LNHNV; CDR2 reads YYDKDF (reference sequence). This chain's CDR3 is CATSSPSGTGVTDTQYF.

The chain employs TRBV6-5 and TRBJ2-5; TCRdb proposes TRBD1, but this gene call is untestable without DNA. CDR1 MNHEY and CDR2 SVGAGI come from the germline V gene. The CDR3 is made up of 15 amino acids. The CDR3 loop is CASSYVRGGEETQYF.

The chain uses TRBV13 and TRBJ2-2. The germline V gene encodes CDR1 PRHDT and CDR2 FYEKMQ (reference sequence). The CDR3 is made up of 16 amino acids. CDR3 sequence: CASSLGTSPNTGELFF. The full variable domain, completed using reference TRBV13 and TRBJ2-2, is AAGVIQSPRHLIKEKRETATLKCYPIPRHDTVYWYQQGPGQDPQFLISFYEKMQSDKGSIPDRFSAQQFSDYHSELNMSSLELGDSALYFCASSLGTSPNTGELFFGEGSRLTVL.

V and J are TRBV12-5 and TRBJ2-1; TCRdb picks TRBD1, but there is no DNA to check that call. CDR1 and CDR2 from the germline V gene are LGHNT and FRNRAP. The CDR3 totals 16 residues. CDR3 amino acids: CASGLQDRGLSNEQFF. The full variable domain, in which reference TRBV12-5 and TRBJ2-1 provide the parts outside the CDR3, is DARVTQTPRHKVTEMGQEVTMRCQPILGHNTVFWYRQTMMQGLELLAYFRNRAPLDDSGMPKDRFSAEMPDATLATLKIQPSEPRDSAVYFCASGLQDRGLSNEQFFGPGTRLTVL.

V gene TRBV20-1 combines with J gene TRBJ2-1. The germline V gene has CDR1 DFQATT and CDR2 SNEGSKA (reference sequence). This CDR3 region has 15 residues. This chain's CDR3 is CSARGLAESYNEQFF.

J is TRBJ2-3 and V is TRBV4-3; TCRdb picks TRBD1, but there is no DNA to check that call. In germline, CDR1 is LGHNA, CDR2 YSLEER. The CDR3 spans 14 residues. This CDR3 is CASSLSGGGDTQYF.